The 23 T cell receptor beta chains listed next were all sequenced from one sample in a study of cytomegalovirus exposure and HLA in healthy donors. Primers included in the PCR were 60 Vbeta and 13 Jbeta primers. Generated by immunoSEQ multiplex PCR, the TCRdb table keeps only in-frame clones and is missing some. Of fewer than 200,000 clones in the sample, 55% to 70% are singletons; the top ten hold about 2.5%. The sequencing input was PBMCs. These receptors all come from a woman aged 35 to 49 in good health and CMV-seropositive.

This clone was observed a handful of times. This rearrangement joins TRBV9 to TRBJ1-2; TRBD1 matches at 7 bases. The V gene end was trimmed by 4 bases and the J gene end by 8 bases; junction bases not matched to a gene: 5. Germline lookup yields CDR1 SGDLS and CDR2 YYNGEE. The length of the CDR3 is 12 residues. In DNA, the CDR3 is TGTGCCAGCAGCCGACAGGGTCAGGGCTACACCTTC. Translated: CASSRQGQGYTF.

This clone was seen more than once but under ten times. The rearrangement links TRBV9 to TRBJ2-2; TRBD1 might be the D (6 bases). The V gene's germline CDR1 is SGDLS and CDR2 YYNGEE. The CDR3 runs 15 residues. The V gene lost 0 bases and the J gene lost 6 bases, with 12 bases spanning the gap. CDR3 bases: TGTGCCAGCAGCGTAGGCCCAGGGGACGCCGGGGAGCTGTTTTTT. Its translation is CASSVGPGDAGELFF.

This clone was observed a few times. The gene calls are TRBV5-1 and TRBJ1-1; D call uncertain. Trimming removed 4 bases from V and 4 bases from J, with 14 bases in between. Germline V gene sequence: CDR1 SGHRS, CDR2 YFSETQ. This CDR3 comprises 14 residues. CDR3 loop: CASSGISGRTEAFF. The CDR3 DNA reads TGCGCCAGCAGCGGAATCTCAGGCCGCACTGAAGCTTTCTTT.

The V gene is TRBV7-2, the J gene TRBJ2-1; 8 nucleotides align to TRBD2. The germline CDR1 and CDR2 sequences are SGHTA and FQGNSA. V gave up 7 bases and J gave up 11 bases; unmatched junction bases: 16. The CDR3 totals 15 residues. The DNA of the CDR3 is TGTGCCAGCAACCGGGAAGTGCTGGCGGGAGGCCAGCAGTTCTTC. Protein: CASNREVLAGGQQFF.

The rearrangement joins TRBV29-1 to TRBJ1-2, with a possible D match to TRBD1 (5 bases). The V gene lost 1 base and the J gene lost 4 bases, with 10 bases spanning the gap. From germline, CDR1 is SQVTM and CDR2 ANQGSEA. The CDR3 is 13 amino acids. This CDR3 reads CSVEATGSYGYTF. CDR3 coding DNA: TGCAGCGTTGAAGCCACAGGTTCCTATGGCTACACCTTC. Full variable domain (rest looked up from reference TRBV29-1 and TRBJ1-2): SAVISQKPSRDICQRGTSLTIQCQVDSQVTMMFWYRQQPGQSLTLIATANQGSEATYESGFVIDKFPISRPNLTFSTLTVSNMSPEDSSIYLCSVEATGSYGYTFGSGTRLTVV.

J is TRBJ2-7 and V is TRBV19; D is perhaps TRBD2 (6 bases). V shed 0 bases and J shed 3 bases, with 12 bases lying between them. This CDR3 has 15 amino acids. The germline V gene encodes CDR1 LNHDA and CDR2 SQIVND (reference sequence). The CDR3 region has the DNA TGTGCCAGTAGTATAGAAAGCGGGCCGTTCTACGAGCAGTACTTC. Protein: CASSIESGPFYEQYF.

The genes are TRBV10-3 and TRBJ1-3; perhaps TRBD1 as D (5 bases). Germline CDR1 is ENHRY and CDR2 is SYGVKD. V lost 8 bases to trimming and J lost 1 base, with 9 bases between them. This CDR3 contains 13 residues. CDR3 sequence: CAIGGFSGNTIYF. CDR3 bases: TGTGCCATCGGGGGGTTTTCTGGAAACACCATATATTTT.

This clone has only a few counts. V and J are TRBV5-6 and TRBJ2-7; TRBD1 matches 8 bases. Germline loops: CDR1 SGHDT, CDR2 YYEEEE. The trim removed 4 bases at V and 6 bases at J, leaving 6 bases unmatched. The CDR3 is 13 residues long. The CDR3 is CASSRTGSREQYF. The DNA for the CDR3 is TGTGCCAGCAGCCGGACAGGGTCCCGCGAGCAGTACTTC.

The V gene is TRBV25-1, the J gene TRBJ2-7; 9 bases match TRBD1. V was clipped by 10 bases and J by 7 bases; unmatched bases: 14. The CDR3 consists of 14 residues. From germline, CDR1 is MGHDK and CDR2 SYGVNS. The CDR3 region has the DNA TGTGCCACCGGCGCCACAGGGGGCGCGGGGGAGCAGTACTTC. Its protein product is CATGATGGAGEQYF.

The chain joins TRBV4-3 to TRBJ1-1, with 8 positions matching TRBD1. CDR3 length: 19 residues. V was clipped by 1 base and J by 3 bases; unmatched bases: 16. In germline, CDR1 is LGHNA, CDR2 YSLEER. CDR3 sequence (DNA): TGCGCCAGCAGCCAAGGATTCCGGGACAGGTTTCTCCCTTACACTGAAGCTTTCTTT. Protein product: CASSQGFRDRFLPYTEAFF.

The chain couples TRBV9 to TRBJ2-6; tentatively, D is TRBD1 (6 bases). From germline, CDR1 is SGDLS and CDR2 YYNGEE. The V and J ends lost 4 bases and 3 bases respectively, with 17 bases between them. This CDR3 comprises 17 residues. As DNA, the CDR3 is TGTGCCAGCAGCACAGGGCATACTTCGGGTGGGGCCAACGTCCTGACTTTC. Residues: CASSTGHTSGGANVLTF.

The CDR3 region has the DNA TGTGCCAGCACTAGAGGGACAGGGACGACAGATACGCAGTATTTT. Translating gives CASTRGTGTTDTQYF. The chain joins TRBV27 to TRBJ2-3; 9 bases line up with TRBD1. The CDR3 has 15 amino acids. The ends lost 7 bases at V and 3 bases at J; junction bases unmatched: 8. Germline V gene data show CDR1 as MNHEY and CDR2 as SMNVEV (reference sequence).

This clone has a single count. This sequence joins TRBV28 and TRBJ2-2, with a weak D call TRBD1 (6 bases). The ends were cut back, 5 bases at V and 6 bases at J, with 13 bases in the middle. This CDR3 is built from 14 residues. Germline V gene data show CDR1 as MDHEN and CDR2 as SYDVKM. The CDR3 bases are TGTGCCAGCAGTGAAAGGGGGTATTCCGGGGAGCTGTTTTTT. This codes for CASSERGYSGELFF.

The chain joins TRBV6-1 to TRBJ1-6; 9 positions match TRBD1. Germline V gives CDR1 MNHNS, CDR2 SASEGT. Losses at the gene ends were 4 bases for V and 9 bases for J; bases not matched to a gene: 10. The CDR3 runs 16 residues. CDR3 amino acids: CASSVASGTGFSPLHF. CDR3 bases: TGTGCCAGCAGTGTAGCCTCCGGGACAGGGTTTTCACCCCTCCACTTT.

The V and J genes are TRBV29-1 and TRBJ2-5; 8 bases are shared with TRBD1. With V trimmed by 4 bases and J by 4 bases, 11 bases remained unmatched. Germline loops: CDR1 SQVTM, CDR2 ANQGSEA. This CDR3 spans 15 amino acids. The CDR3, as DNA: TGCAGCGTTGTTTGTAGAACAGGGGGGTTAGAGACCCAGTACTTC. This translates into CSVVCRTGGLETQYF.

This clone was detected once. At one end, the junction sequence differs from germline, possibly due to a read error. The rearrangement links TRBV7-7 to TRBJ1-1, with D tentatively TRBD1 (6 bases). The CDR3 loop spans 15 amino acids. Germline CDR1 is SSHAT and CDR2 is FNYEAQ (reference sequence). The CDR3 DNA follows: TGTGCTAGCAGCTTAGGGGGTGAAACTAGGGCTGAAGCTTTCTTT. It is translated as CASSLGGETRAEAFF. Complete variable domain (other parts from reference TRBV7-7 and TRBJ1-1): GAGVSQSPRYKVTKRGQDVTLRCDPISSHATLYWYQQALGQGPEFLTYFNYEAQPDKSGLPSDRFSAERPEGSISTLTIQRTEQRDSAMYRCASSLGGETRAEAFFGQGTRLTVV.

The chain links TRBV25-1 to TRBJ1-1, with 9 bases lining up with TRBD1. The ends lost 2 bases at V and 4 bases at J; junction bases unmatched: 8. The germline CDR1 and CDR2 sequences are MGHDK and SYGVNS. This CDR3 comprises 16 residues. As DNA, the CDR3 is TGTGCCAGCAGTGAAGGGACAGGGCTCCAGGGCACTGAAGCTTTCTTT. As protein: CASSEGTGLQGTEAFF.

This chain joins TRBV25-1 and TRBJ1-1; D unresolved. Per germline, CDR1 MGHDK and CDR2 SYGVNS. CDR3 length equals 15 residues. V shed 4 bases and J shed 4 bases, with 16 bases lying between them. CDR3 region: CASSGGSGVFTEAFF. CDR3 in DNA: TGTGCCAGCAGTGGAGGATCCGGGGTATTCACTGAAGCTTTCTTT. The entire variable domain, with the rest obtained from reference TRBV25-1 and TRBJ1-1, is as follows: EADIYQTPRYLVIGTGKKITLECSQTMGHDKMYWYQQDPGMELHLIHYSYGVNSTEKGDLSSESTVSRIRTEHFPLTLESARPSHTSQYLCASSGGSGVFTEAFFGQGTRLTVV.

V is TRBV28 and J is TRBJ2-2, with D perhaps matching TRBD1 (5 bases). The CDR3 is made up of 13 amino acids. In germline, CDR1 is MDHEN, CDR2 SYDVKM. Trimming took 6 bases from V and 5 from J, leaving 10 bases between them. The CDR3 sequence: CASSHGQTGELFF. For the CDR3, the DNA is TGTGCCAGCAGCCATGGACAAACCGGGGAGCTGTTTTTT.

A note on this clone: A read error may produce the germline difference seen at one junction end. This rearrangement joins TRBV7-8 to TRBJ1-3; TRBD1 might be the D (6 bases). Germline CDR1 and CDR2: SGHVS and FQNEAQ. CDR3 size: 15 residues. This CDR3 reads CASSIAGASGNTIYF. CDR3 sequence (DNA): TGTGCCAGCAGCATAGCAGGGGCGTCTGGAAACACCATATATTTT.

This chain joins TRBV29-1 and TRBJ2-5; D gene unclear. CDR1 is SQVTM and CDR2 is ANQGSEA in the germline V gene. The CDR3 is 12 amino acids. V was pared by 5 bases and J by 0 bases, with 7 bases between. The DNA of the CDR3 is TGCAGCGTTATAACAAACCAAGAGACCCAGTACTTC. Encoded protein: CSVITNQETQYF.

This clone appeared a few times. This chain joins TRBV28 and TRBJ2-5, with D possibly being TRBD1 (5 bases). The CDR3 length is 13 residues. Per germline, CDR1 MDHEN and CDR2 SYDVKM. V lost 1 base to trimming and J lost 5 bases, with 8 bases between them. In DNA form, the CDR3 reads TGTGCCAGCAGTTTATCAGGGCCGGAGACCCAGTACTTC. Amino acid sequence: CASSLSGPETQYF.

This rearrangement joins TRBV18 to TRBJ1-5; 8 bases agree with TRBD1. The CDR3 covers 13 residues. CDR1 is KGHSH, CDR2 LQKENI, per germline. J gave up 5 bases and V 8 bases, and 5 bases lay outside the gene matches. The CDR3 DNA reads TGTGCCAGCAGAGGACAGGGCGATCAGCCCCAGCATTTT. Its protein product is CASRGQGDQPQHF.